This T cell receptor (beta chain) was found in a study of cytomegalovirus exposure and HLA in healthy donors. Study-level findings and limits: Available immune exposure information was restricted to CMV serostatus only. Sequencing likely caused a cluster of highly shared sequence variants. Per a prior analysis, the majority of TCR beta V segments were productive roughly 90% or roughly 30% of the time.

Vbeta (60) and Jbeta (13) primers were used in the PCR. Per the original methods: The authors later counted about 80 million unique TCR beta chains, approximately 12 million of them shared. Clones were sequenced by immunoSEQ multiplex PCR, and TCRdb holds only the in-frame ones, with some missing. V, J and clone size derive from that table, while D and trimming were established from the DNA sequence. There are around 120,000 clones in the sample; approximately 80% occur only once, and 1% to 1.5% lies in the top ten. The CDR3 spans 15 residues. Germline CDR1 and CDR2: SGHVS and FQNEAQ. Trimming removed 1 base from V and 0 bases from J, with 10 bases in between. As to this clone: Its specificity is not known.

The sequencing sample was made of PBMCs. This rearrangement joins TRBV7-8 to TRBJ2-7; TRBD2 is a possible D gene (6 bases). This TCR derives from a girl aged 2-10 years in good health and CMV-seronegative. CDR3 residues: CASSLGGLNSYEQYF. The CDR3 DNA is TGTGCCAGCAGCTTAGGAGGACTAAACTCCTACGAGCAGTACTTC.